The present T cell receptor (beta chain) was sequenced within a study of shared T cell receptors in the human thymus. The V gene lost 5 bases and the J gene lost 0 bases, with 10 bases spanning the gap. This CDR3 spans 14 amino acids. Germline CDR1 SGHAT, CDR2 FQNNGV. Profiled with immunoSEQ multiplex PCR; TCRdb holds only in-frame clones, not every one. The sample contains about 380,000 clones, 95% of which appear only once. The chain combines TRBV11-2 with TRBJ1-1; D is unclear. Sequenced sample: thymocytes. This receptor was obtained from a human donor. The chain's CDR3 is CASSPWAVNTEAFF. The CDR3 DNA reads as TGTGCCAGCAGCCCTTGGGCCGTGAACACTGAAGCTTTCTTT.